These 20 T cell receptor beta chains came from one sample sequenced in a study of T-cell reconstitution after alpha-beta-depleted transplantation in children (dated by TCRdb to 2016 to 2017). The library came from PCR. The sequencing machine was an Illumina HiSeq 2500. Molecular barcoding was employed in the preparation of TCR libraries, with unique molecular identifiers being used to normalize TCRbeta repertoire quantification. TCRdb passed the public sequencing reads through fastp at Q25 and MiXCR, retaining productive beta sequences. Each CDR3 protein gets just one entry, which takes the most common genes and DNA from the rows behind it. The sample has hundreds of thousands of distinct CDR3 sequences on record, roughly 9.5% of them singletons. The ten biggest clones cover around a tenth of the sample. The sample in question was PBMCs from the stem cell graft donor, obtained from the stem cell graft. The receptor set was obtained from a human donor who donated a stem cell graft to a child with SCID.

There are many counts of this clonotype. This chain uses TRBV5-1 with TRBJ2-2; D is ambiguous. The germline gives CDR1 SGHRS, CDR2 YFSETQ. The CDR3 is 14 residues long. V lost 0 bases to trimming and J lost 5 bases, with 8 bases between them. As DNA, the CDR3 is TGCGCCAGCAGCTTGGAGGCAGCGACCGGGGAGCTGTTTTTT. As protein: CASSLEAATGELFF.

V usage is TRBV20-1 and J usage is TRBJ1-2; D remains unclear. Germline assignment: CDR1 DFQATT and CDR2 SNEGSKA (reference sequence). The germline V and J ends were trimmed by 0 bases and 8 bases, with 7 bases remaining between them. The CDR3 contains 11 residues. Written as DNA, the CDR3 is TGCAGTGCTAGAGACCCGGAGGGCTACACCTTC. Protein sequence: CSARDPEGYTF.

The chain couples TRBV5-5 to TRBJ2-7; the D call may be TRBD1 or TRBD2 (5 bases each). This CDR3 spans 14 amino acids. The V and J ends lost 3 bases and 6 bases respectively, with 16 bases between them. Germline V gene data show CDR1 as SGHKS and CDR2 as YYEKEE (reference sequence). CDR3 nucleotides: TGTGCCAGCAGCTCGGGACCCCAGCGAACCGAGCAGTACTTC. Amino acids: CASSSGPQRTEQYF.

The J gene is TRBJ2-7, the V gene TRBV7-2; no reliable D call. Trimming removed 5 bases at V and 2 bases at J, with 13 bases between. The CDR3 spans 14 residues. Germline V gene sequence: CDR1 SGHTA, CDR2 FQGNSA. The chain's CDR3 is CASSRATPPYEQYF. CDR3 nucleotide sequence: TGTGCCAGCAGCCGGGCGACACCTCCCTACGAGCAGTACTTC.

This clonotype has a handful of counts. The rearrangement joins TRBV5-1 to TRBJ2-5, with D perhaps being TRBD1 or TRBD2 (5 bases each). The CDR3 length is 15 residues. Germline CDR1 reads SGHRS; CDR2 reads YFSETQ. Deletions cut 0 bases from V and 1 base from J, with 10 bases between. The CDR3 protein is CASSLVLGTQETQYF. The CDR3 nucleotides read TGCGCCAGCAGCTTGGTGCTAGGGACCCAAGAGACCCAGTACTTC.

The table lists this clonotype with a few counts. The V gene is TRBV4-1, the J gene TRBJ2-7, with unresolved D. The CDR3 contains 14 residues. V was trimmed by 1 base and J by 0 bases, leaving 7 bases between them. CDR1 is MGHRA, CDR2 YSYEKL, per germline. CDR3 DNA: TGCGCCAGCAGCCAAGTTGAAGACTCCTACGAGCAGTACTTC. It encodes CASSQVEDSYEQYF.

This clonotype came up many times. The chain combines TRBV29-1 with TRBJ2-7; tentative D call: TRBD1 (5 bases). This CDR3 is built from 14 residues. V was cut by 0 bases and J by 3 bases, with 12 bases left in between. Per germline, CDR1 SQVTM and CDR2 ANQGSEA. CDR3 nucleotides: TGCAGCGTTGAAGATCTTGGGGCAGGCTACGAGCAGTACTTC. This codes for CSVEDLGAGYEQYF.

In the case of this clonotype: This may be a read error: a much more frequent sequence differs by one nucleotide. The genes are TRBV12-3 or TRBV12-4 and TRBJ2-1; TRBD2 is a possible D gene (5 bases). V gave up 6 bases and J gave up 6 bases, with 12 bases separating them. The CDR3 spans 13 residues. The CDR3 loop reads CASRAHGGNEQFF. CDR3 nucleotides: TGTGCCAGCAGAGCGCACGGAGGCAATGAGCAGTTCTTC.

The CDR3 nucleotides read TGTGCCAGCATCAGGGGACAGGGGGAAAAACTGTTTTTT. Protein: CASIRGQGEKLFF. The chain is built from TRBV2 and TRBJ1-4, with TRBD1 matching over 10 bases. Germline CDR1 and CDR2: SNHLY and FYNNEI. This CDR3 has 13 residues. Unmatched junction bases numbered 4, after V lost 7 bases and J lost 8 bases.

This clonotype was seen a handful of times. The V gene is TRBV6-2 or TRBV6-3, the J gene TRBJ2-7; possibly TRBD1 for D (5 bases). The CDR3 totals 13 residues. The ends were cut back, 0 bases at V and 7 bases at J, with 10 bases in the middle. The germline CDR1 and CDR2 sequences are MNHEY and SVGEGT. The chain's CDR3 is CASSYSPGREQYF. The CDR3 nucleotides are TGTGCCAGCAGTTACTCTCCAGGGCGAGAGCAGTACTTC.

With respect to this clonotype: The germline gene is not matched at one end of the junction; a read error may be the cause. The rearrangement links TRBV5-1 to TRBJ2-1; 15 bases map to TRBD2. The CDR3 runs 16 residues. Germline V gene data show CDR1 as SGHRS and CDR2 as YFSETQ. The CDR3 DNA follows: TGCGCCAGCAGCCGGACTAGCGGGGGGGCCTACGATGAGCAGTTCTTC. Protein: CASSRTSGGAYDEQFF.

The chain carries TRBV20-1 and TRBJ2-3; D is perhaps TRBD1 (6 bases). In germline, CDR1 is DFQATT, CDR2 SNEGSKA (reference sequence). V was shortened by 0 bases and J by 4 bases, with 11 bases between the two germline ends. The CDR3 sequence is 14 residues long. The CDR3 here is CSAREQGTPDTQYF. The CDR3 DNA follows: TGCAGTGCTAGAGAACAGGGCACCCCAGATACGCAGTATTTT.

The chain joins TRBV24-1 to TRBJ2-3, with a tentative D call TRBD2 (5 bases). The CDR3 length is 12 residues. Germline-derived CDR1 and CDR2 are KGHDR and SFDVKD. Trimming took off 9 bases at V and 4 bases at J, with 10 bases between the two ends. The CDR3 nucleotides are TGTGCCACCGGTACCGGGGCAGATACGCAGTATTTT. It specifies CATGTGADTQYF.

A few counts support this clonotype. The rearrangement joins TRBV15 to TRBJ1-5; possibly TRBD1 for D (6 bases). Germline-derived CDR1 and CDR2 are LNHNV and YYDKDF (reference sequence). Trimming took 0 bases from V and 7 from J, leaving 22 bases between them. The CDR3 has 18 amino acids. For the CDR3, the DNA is TGTGCCACCAGCAGAGATCTATCCGCCATTGAGGGGGGACAGCCCCAGCATTTT. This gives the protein CATSRDLSAIEGGQPQHF.

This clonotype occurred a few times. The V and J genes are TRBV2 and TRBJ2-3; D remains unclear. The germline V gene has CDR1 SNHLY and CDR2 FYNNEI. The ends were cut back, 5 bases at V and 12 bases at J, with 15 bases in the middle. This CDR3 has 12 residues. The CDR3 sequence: CASSRKQGLQYF. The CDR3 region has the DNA TGTGCCAGCAGTAGAAAACAAGGTTTACAGTATTTT.

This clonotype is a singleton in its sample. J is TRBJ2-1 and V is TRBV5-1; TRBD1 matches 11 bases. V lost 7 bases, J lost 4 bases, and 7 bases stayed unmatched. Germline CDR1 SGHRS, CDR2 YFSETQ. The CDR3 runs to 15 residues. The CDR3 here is CASRIGTGGYNEQFF. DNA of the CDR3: TGCGCCAGCCGAATCGGGACAGGGGGTTACAATGAGCAGTTCTTC.

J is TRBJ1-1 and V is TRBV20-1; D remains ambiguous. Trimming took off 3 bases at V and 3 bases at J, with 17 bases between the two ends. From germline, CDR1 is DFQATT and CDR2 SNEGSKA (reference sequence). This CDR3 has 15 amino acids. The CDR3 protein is CSASRSGTRDTEAFF. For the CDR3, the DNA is TGCAGTGCTAGTCGGTCCGGAACGCGCGACACTGAAGCTTTCTTT.

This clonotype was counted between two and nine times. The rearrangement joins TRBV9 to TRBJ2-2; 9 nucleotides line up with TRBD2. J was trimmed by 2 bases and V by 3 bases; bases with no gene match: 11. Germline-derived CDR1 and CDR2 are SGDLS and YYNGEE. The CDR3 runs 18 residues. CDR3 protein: CASSAAGLAKANTGELFF. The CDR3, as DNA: TGTGCCAGCAGCGCCGCGGGACTAGCTAAGGCTAACACCGGGGAGCTGTTTTTT.

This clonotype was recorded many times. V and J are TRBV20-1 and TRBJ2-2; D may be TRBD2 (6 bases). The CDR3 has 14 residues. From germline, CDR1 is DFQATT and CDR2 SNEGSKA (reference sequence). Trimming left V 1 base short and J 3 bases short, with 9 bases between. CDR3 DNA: TGCAGTGCTAGAGGTTGGGGGGACACCGGGGAGCTGTTTTTT. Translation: CSARGWGDTGELFF.

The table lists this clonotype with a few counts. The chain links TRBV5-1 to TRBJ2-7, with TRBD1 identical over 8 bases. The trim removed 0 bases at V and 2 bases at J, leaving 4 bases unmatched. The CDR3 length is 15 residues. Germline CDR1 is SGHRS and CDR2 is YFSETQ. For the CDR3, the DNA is TGCGCCAGCAGCTTGGGGACAGGGATACCCTACGAGCAGTACTTC. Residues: CASSLGTGIPYEQYF. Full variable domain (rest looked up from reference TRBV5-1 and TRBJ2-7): KAGVTQTPRYLIKTRGQQVTLSCSPISGHRSVSWYQQTPGQGLQFLFEYFSETQRNKGNFPGRFSGRQFSNSRSEMNVSTLELGDSALYLCASSLGTGIPYEQYFGPGTRLTVT.